This T cell receptor beta chain was recorded in a study of long-term antiretroviral therapy in people with HIV. Details on this clone: Its target is not known.

Treatment locations for all participants with HIV were in the United States. General study points: Blood collection from about 2003 to 2018 possibly occurred under older ART regimens.

The germline V gene encodes CDR1 MNHNS and CDR2 SASEGT. Unmatched junction bases numbered 5, after V lost 4 bases and J lost 2 bases. The CDR3 length is 14 residues. With survey level as its setting, the immunoSEQ assay was v3.0. What sequencing targeted per sample was about 35,000-50,000 T-cell genomes. This table comes from immunoSEQ multiplex PCR, and its TCRdb copy is limited to in-frame clones, with some not included. The sample shows about 50,000 clones, around four fifths of them seen only once. This sequence joins TRBV6-1 and TRBJ2-7; 7 bases agree with TRBD2. This specimen was unsorted PBMCs, taken 0.8 years after starting antiretroviral therapy. The receptor was derived from a woman aged 18-30 years with HIV. The CDR3 protein is CASSGAGAPYEQYF. Here the CDR3 DNA reads TGTGCCAGCAGTGGCGCGGGAGCCCCCTACGAGCAGTACTTC.